This is a list of T cell receptor beta chains from one sample in a study of OX40 agonist ivuxolimab in advanced cancers. Produced via immunoSEQ multiplex PCR; TCRdb's table is partial and in-frame only. The sample yields about 20,000 clones, about 80% seen once. The material was CD4+ or CD8+ T cells sorted from blood, obtained in a trial of the OX40 agonist ivuxolimab. These TCRs come from an adult with an advanced solid tumor such as melanoma, head and neck, liver or kidney cancer. CDR3s include the opening cysteine and the closing phenylalanine or tryptophan. D genes are given only for firm matches. Not all rows give a size; the values are once, few, many and, for expanded clones, a class.

D gene	clone size	V gene	J gene	CDR3 protein	CDR3 DNA
.	.	TRBV6-4	TRBJ2-7	CASSPLRNEQYF	TGTGCCAGCAGTCCCCTTCGGAACGAGCAGTACTTC
TRBD1	.	TRBV28	TRBJ2-7	CASSLWGTGGRPLSEQYF	TGTGCCAGCAGTTTATGGGGGACAGGGGGCCGACCGTTAAGCGAGCAGTACTTC
.	.	TRBV6-5	TRBJ2-3	CASSFLALRDTQYF	TGTGCCAGCAGTTTCCTAGCGTTAAGGGATACGCAGTATTTT
TRBD2	.	TRBV2	TRBJ2-7	CASSEFLTGGDEQYF	TGTGCCAGCAGTGAGTTTCTTACGGGGGGGGACGAGCAGTACTTC
.	.	TRBV5-6	TRBJ2-7	CASSLGQGSYEQYF	TGTGCCAGCAGCTTGGGGCAGGGGTCCTACGAGCAGTACTTC
TRBD2	.	TRBV28	TRBJ2-6	CASSLLAGAGANVLTF	TGTGCCAGCAGTTTACTAGCGGGAGCTGGGGCCAACGTCCTGACTTTC
TRBD1	.	TRBV7-9	TRBJ2-7	CASSSGQVYEQYF	TGTGCCAGCAGCTCAGGACAGGTCTACGAGCAGTACTTC
.	few	TRBV30	TRBJ1-1	CAWSVHRVNTEAFF	TGTGCCTGGAGTGTTCACAGGGTGAACACTGAAGCTTTCTTT
.	.	TRBV6-5	TRBJ1-2	CASSPDYGYTF	TGTGCCAGCAGCCCGGACTATGGCTACACCTTC
.	.	TRBV19	TRBJ1-5	CASSLDRRFSNQPQHF	TGTGCCAGTAGCTTAGATAGGAGGTTTAGCAATCAGCCCCAGCATTTT
.	.	TRBV5-4	TRBJ2-7	CASSLVPESYEQYF	TGTGCCAGCAGCTTGGTTCCAGAATCCTACGAGCAGTACTTC